These T cell receptor beta chains were read from a single sample in a study of spatial heterogeneity in lung cancer. In TCRdb, the 5' RACE reads were re-called with MiXCR into one record per CDR3 protein. The sample has around 26,000 distinct CDR3 sequences; under 8% are singletons. Specimen: PBMCs, collected at surgery. These receptors were obtained from a male donor with early-stage non-small cell lung cancer. Both conserved end residues are part of each CDR3. The D gene is left open where the match is weak. The size entry is marked missing in some rows and otherwise reads once, few, many or a size class.

>-|-|TRBJ2-1|TRBV5-6
TGTGCCAGCCGGGTTTTGAGGGATGAGCAGTTCTTC
CASRVLRDEQFF
>few|-|TRBJ2-4|TRBV3-1
TGTGCCAGCAGCCCTCGCCAGTTAATACTAGCCAAAAACATTCAGTACTTC
CASSPRQLILAKNIQYF
>few|TRBD1|TRBJ2-7|TRBV7-9
TGTGCCAGCAGCTCCGACAGGGCCAGTGTCTACGAGCAGTACTTC
CASSSDRASVYEQYF
>-|-|TRBJ2-1|TRBV2
TGTGCCATCGAGTCCGAGGGCAATGAGCAGTTCTTC
CAIESEGNEQFF
>few|TRBD1|TRBJ2-5|TRBV12-3/TRBV12-4
TGTGCCAGCAGCCCGACAGGGCTGTTACGAGAGACCCAGTACTTC
CASSPTGLLRETQYF
>few|-|TRBJ2-6|TRBV12-3/TRBV12-4
TGTGCCAGCAGTTTACCAGGAATTGGTGCCAACGTCCTGACTTTC
CASSLPGIGANVLTF
>few|TRBD2|TRBJ2-1|TRBV20-1
TGCAGTGCTAGAGATCTTGGCAGGGGGAGCGGGACTAGCGGTCGCCTAAAGCGTAGTGAGCAGTTCTTC
CSARDLGRGSGTSGRLKRSEQFF
>many|-|TRBJ2-1|TRBV20-1
TGCAGTGCTTCGCCGCCCGGGACCTTCAATGAGCAGTTCTTC
CSASPPGTFNEQFF
>-|-|TRBJ1-1|TRBV20-1
TGCAGTGCGGGGGAGATGAACACTGAAGCTTTCTTT
CSAGEMNTEAFF
>-|-|TRBJ1-5|TRBV7-2
TGTGCCAGCAGCCCAAACATATATCAGCCCCAGCATTTT
CASSPNIYQPQHF
>many|TRBD2|TRBJ2-5|TRBV7-9
TGTGCCAGCAGCTTATGGCGGTCCCGGCTAGCGGGAGGGCAAGAGACCCAGTACTTC
CASSLWRSRLAGGQETQYF
>-|-|TRBJ2-4|TRBV12-2
TGTGCAAGTCGCTTAGCGGTCTGGATACTAGCCTTAGCCAAAAACATTCAGTACTTC
CASRLAVWILALAKNIQYF
>-|-|TRBJ2-3|TRBV6-5
TGTGCCAGCGCGGGACACAGCACAGATACGCAGTATTTT
CASAGHSTDTQYF
>medium-sized|TRBD2|TRBJ2-3|TRBV28
TGTGCCAGCAGCCGGACTAGCGGGGGCATCACAGATACGCAGTATTTT
CASSRTSGGITDTQYF
>few|-|TRBJ1-5|TRBV19
TGTGCCAGCAGCCTCCGGGACAACAATCAGCCCCAGCATTTT
CASSLRDNNQPQHF
>many|-|TRBJ1-1|TRBV6-1
TGTGCCACCCTCGTCCCCTTTACTGAAGCTTTCTTT
CATLVPFTEAFF
>many|-|TRBJ1-4|TRBV7-6
TGTGCCAGCAGCTTAGTCGGACAGCCGGCAACTAATGAAAAACTGTTTTTT
CASSLVGQPATNEKLFF
>-|-|TRBJ1-1|TRBV30
TGTGCCTGGAGTTACCTGTATGGGATGAACACTGAAGCTTTCTTT
CAWSYLYGMNTEAFF
>many|-|TRBJ1-2|TRBV5-1
TGCGCCAGCAGCTTGGAAGGGGTGGATGGCTACACCTTC
CASSLEGVDGYTF
>few|TRBD1|TRBJ2-7|TRBV5-1
TGCGCCAGCCACAGGGGCTCCTACGAGCAGTACTTC
CASHRGSYEQYF
>few|-|TRBJ2-1|TRBV3-1
TGTGCCAGCAGCCAAACTTTCCATGAGCAGTTCTTC
CASSQTFHEQFF
>few|-|TRBJ1-2|TRBV4-1
TGCGCCAGCAGCCAAGAAGCCGGGGCCCGGAATGAGGGCTACACCTTC
CASSQEAGARNEGYTF
>medium-sized|-|TRBJ1-5|TRBV24-1
TGTGCCACCAGTGATTTGCAACCGACGGTCGATCAGCCCCAGCATTTT
CATSDLQPTVDQPQHF
>many|-|TRBJ2-2|TRBV6-6
TGTGCCGTCGGGGTGATTGGGGCCGGGGAGCTGTTTTTT
CAVGVIGAGELFF
>many|TRBD1|TRBJ1-2|TRBV6-1
TGTGCCAGCATGGGAGGGACAGGGACCTTCTATGGCTACACCTTC
CASMGGTGTFYGYTF
>many|TRBD1|TRBJ2-1|TRBV5-4
TGTGCCAGCAGCCCACCGGGACAGGGGGCAGGTGAGCAGTTCTTC
CASSPPGQGAGEQFF
>many|-|TRBJ1-2|TRBV27
TGTGCCAGCAGTGGGGGGACTTACTATGGCTACACCTTC
CASSGGTYYGYTF
>many|TRBD1|TRBJ2-1|TRBV5-1
TGCGCCAGCAGCTTGGACAGGGGGGTCTACAATGAGCAGTTCTTC
CASSLDRGVYNEQFF
>few|-|TRBJ2-7|TRBV3-1
TGTGCCAGCAGCCCCATGGATCCCTCCTACGAGCAGTACTTC
CASSPMDPSYEQYF
>many|TRBD2|TRBJ2-2|TRBV4-2
TGTGCCAGCAGCCAAGTTGGGACTAGCGGGTATTCCGGGGAGCTGTTTTTT
CASSQVGTSGYSGELFF
>many|TRBD1|TRBJ2-2|TRBV6-5
TGTGCCAGCAGTCTGACAGGGGTGGGCACCGGGGAGCTGTTTTTT
CASSLTGVGTGELFF
>many|-|TRBJ2-1|TRBV12-3/TRBV12-4
TGTGCCAGCACGATCTTTGACAATGAGCAGTTCTTC
CASTIFDNEQFF
>many|-|TRBJ2-2|TRBV4-2
TGTGCCAGCAGCCCGCGGCCCCCCCCGGACACCGGGGAGCTGTTTTTT
CASSPRPPPDTGELFF
>many|TRBD2|TRBJ2-3|TRBV19
TGTGCCAGTAGTTCACCGGCAGCGGGAGGCACAGATACGCAGTATTTT
CASSSPAAGGTDTQYF
>-|TRBD2|TRBJ2-1|TRBV29-1
TGCAGCGTTGATCGGAGTTGGACTAGCGGGAAGGATGAGCAGTTCTTC
CSVDRSWTSGKDEQFF
>many|-|TRBJ1-3|TRBV10-2
TGCGCCAGCAGTTCTCAGGCCTCTGGAAACACCATATATTTT
CASSSQASGNTIYF
>many|-|TRBJ2-6|TRBV3-1
TGTGCCAGCAGCCAAGGTGACAGATTTCTTTCTGGGGCCAACGTCTTGACTTTC
CASSQGDRFLSGANVLTF
>few|TRBD1|TRBJ2-3|TRBV7-6
TGTGCCAGCAGCTCCACCCGGGACAGGGGGCCCGCCATAAGCACAGATACGCAGTATTTT
CASSSTRDRGPAISTDTQYF
>many|-|TRBJ2-2|TRBV12-3/TRBV12-4
TGTGCCAGCAGTTTAGGACGTATACTCAGGAACACCGGGGAGCTGTTTTTT
CASSLGRILRNTGELFF
>many|TRBD2|TRBJ2-2|TRBV7-3
TGTGCCAGCAGACGACTAGCGGGCACCGGGGAGCTGTTTTTT
CASRRLAGTGELFF
>-|-|TRBJ2-1|TRBV6-2/TRBV6-3
TGTGCCAGCAGTCTCAGTCGGGGGCTCATTTACAATGAGCAGTTCTTC
CASSLSRGLIYNEQFF
>few|-|TRBJ2-3|TRBV9
TGTGCCAGCAGCGTATCCCTACCGGGGTCTAGCACAGATACGCAGTATTTT
CASSVSLPGSSTDTQYF
>few|TRBD1|TRBJ2-3|TRBV12-3/TRBV12-4
TGTGCCAGCAGTTTAGTTGGACAGGGGACGCAGTATTTT
CASSLVGQGTQYF
>many|TRBD1|TRBJ1-6|TRBV3-1
TGTGCCAGCAGCCTTACCGGGACAGCCAATTCACCCCTCCACTTT
CASSLTGTANSPLHF
>many|-|TRBJ1-4|TRBV7-9
TGTGCCAGCAGTCCCACTGGGACACCCGTACTAACTGAAAAACTGTTTTTT
CASSPTGTPVLTEKLFF
>many|-|TRBJ1-2|TRBV20-1
TGCAGTGCTAGAACAGTCTATGGCTACACCTTC
CSARTVYGYTF
>-|-|TRBJ2-1|TRBV18
TGTGCCAGCTCACCAAAAGAGGGACCCTACAATGAGCAGTTCTTC
CASSPKEGPYNEQFF
>many|TRBD2|TRBJ2-7|TRBV4-1
TGCGCCAGCAGCCAAGATCCATCTAGCGGGAGTCCCAGCTCCTACGAGCAGTACTTC
CASSQDPSSGSPSSYEQYF
>few|-|TRBJ2-2|TRBV9
TGTGCCAGCAGCGTAGCGGGCCCGGGCACCGGGGAGCTGTTTTTT
CASSVAGPGTGELFF
>-|TRBD2|TRBJ2-3|TRBV7-3
TGTGCCAGCAGCCCGCGGACTAGCGGGTACACAGATACGCAGTATTTT
CASSPRTSGYTDTQYF
>few|-|TRBJ2-5|TRBV6-5
TGTGCCAGCAGTTACTCGTTTAGGGGCGCCCAAGAGACCCAGTACTTC
CASSYSFRGAQETQYF
>medium-sized|TRBD1|TRBJ1-6|TRBV28
TGTGCCAGCAGAGCCGGGACAGGGGGCCGTGGACCCCTCCACTTT
CASRAGTGGRGPLHF
>-|TRBD1|TRBJ1-2|TRBV27
TGTGCCAGCCGGAGACAGGGCCCTAACTATGGCTACACCTTC
CASRRQGPNYGYTF
>-|TRBD2|TRBJ2-3|TRBV19
TGTGCCAGTAGTTTCGGACTAGCCCCCACAGATACGCAGTATTTT
CASSFGLAPTDTQYF
>many|-|TRBJ2-3|TRBV9
TGTGCCAGCAGCGTAGGGAGTTCAAATACGCAGTATTTT
CASSVGSSNTQYF
>medium-sized|-|TRBJ2-3|TRBV15
TGTGCCACCAGCAGAGATGCCCCGGGTGGGAGCGGTAGCACAGATACGCAGTATTTT
CATSRDAPGGSGSTDTQYF
>-|-|TRBJ2-7|TRBV30
TGTGCCTGGAAGAAGGGCCCCACAAGCTCCTACGAGCAGTACTTC
CAWKKGPTSSYEQYF
>few|-|TRBJ1-1|TRBV25-1
TGTGCCAGCAGTGCGGACTGGGGTGGTGAAGCTTTCTTT
CASSADWGGEAFF
>many|-|TRBJ2-2|TRBV5-6
TGTGCCAGCAGCTTGGACCCAGCGGGCGTCCGTACCGGGGAGCTGTTTTTT
CASSLDPAGVRTGELFF